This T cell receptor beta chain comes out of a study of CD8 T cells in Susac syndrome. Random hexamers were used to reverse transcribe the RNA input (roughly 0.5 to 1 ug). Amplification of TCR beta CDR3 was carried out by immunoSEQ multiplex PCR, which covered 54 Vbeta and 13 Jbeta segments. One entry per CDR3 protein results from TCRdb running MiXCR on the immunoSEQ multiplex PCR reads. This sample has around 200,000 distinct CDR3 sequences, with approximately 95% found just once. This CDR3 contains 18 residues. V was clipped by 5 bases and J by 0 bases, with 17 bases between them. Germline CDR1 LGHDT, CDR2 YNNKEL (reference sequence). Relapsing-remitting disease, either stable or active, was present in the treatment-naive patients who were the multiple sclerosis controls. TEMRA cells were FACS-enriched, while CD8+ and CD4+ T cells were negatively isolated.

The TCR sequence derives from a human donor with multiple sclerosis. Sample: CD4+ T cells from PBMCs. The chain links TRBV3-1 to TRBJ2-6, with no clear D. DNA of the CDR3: TGTGCCAGCAGCTTAGGTAGGAAGGCCGTCTCTGGGGCCAACGTCCTGACTTTC. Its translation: CASSLGRKAVSGANVLTF.